This TCR beta chain is from a study of shared clonotypes between healthy human individuals. Turning to the study itself: The donors, a couple of women and a few men, were aged 18 to 49.

Regarding the study as a whole: It was the non-shared clonotypes that had lower generation probabilities than clonotypes shared by all four donors.

In regard to this clone: Its target is unknown.

Several immunoSEQ plates received, in even portions, the genomic DNA of each subset. The repertoire was sequenced with immunoSEQ multiplex PCR; TCRdb's copy has only in-frame clones and lacks some. The sample shows about 2.5 million clones, around 92% of them seen only once. V lost 3 bases to trimming and J lost 6 bases; unmatched junction nucleotides: 9. The germline V gene has CDR1 LGHNA and CDR2 YNFKEQ. The CDR3 consists of 18 residues. The chain uses TRBV4-2 and TRBJ2-1, with TRBD2 identical over 15 bases. Sample: naive CD4+ T cells from PBMCs. Subset given: CD45RA+ positively selected. This sequence was found in a man in his late teens or twenties in good health. Some clones in this sample may be carry-over from other donors' samples. The CDR3 loop is CASSQIGLAGGWGNEQFF. CDR3 bases: TGTGCCAGCAGCCAGATCGGACTAGCGGGAGGGTGGGGCAATGAGCAGTTCTTC.